This record looks at one TCR beta chain sequence and its context. This sample is drawn from a study of T cells expressing NK-cell markers. From its re-call of the 5' RACE reads, TCRdb lists each CDR3 protein once, without DNA. In total, the table holds more than 250,000 distinct CDR3 sequences. Germline CDR1 is SQVTM and CDR2 is ANQGSEA. The CDR3 loop spans 16 amino acids. This TCR was recovered from a man younger than 35 in good health. The V gene is TRBV29-1, the J gene TRBJ2-5; as DNA is missing, the TRBD1 call by TCRdb cannot be tested. The sequenced sample was blood T cells: a sorted CD56 or NKG2C T cell subset, CD4+ or CD8+ T cells, or bulk PBMC T cells (not recorded which). CDR3 sequence reads: CSVGTGTGGGRETQYF.